The 16 T cell receptor beta chains below come from one sample, sequenced in a study of blood T cell repertoires in COVID-19. Clones were read by immunoSEQ multiplex PCR, and TCRdb kept only the in-frame ones, dropping some. The sample has approximately 260,000 clones, approximately 83% seen once. Sequenced input: PBMCs or T cells enriched from blood (not recorded which). The source is a man in his fifties who had recovered from COVID-19.

V is TRBV27 and J is TRBJ2-1; the match to TRBD2 covers 8 bases. This CDR3 is 15 amino acids long. CDR1 and CDR2 from the germline V gene are MNHEY and SMNVEV (reference sequence). V trimming: 7 bases; J trimming: 3 bases; junction bases outside the gene matches: 8. The CDR3 DNA follows: TGTGCCAGCATCACTCGGGGGGGCAGCTACAATGAGCAGTTCTTC. Translated: CASITRGGSYNEQFF.

The V call is TRBV4-2, the J call TRBJ2-5; TRBD1 matches at 8 bases. The CDR3 sequence is 16 residues long. Germline V lookup: CDR1 LGHNA, CDR2 YNFKEQ. V lost 1 base to trimming and J lost 5 bases; unmatched junction nucleotides: 9. The CDR3, as DNA: TGTGCCAGCAGCCAAGGGCAGACAGGGGCCGGCGAGACCCAGTACTTC. Protein sequence: CASSQGQTGAGETQYF.

The gene calls are TRBV29-1 and TRBJ2-1; 7 positions match TRBD2. There are 14 residues in the CDR3. J was trimmed by 9 bases and V by 3 bases; bases with no gene match: 11. CDR1 and CDR2 from the germline V gene are SQVTM and ANQGSEA. CDR3 residues: CSVEAFAGVREQFF. Here the CDR3 DNA reads TGCAGCGTTGAGGCCTTTGCGGGAGTTCGTGAGCAGTTCTTC.

Comment on this clone: Sequence at one end of the junction differs from germline and may be a read error. The chain employs TRBV29-1 and TRBJ2-7; 9 positions match TRBD1. The CDR3 totals 13 residues. Germline assignment: CDR1 SQVTM and CDR2 ANQGSEA. CDR3 in DNA: TGCAGCGGCCAGGGACAGGGATCCTTCGAGCAGTACTTC. Translated, it gives CSGQGQGSFEQYF.

This clone was found a few times. The chain couples TRBV4-2 to TRBJ2-2; 12 nucleotides agree with TRBD1. CDR1 and CDR2 (germline): LGHNA, YNFKEQ. The CDR3 covers 17 residues. The V segment lost 4 bases and the J segment 4 bases; nucleotides outside the gene matches: 7. DNA for the CDR3: TGTGCCAGCAGCCTATCGGGACAGGGGGCGACCACCGGGGAGCTGTTTTTT. Translating gives CASSLSGQGATTGELFF.

This chain links TRBV3-1 (or the pseudogene TRBV3-2) with TRBJ1-1, with a tentative D call TRBD1 (6 bases). V lost 2 bases, J lost 4 bases, and 20 bases lay in between. The CDR3 sequence is 17 residues long. The V gene's germline CDR1 is LGHDT and CDR2 YNNKEL (reference sequence). The CDR3 coding sequence is TGTGCCAGCAGCCAATCTGACAGGCGCCACCTGGGCACTGAAGCTTTCTTT. Its translation is CASSQSDRRHLGTEAFF.

The chain couples TRBV5-1 to TRBJ1-1; 8 nucleotides agree with TRBD1. CDR3 length: 15 residues. Germline lookup yields CDR1 SGHRS and CDR2 YFSETQ. J gave up 2 bases and V 4 bases, and 7 bases lay outside the gene matches. The CDR3 reads CASSLTGQVNTEAFF. Written as DNA, the CDR3 is TGCGCCAGCAGCCTCACGGGACAGGTAAACACTGAAGCTTTCTTT.

Remarks on this clone: Compared with germline, one end of the junction differs, possibly owing to a read error. The chain carries TRBV7-7 and TRBJ2-7; 9 positions match TRBD1. Per the germline V gene, CDR1 is SSHAT and CDR2 is FNYEAQ (reference sequence). CDR3 length equals 15 residues. The CDR3 DNA reads as TGTGCTAGCAGCTTAGTAGGACAGGGGAAGCGAGAGCAGTACTTC. It translates to CASSLVGQGKREQYF.

The chain employs TRBV18 and TRBJ1-3; no definite D call. Trimming took off 3 bases at V and 0 bases at J, with 6 bases between the two ends. There are 14 residues in the CDR3. Germline loops: CDR1 KGHSH, CDR2 LQKENI. The CDR3 DNA follows: TGTGCCAGCTCACCGGGCAGCTCTGGAAACACCATATATTTT. It specifies CASSPGSSGNTIYF.

The rearrangement links TRBV18 to TRBJ2-3; TRBD2 aligns across 9 bases. CDR3 length: 16 amino acids. Germline lookup yields CDR1 KGHSH and CDR2 LQKENI. The J segment lost 3 bases and the V segment lost 2 bases, leaving 6 bases of the junction unmatched. The CDR3 DNA is TGTGCCAGCTCACCAAGTTCGCTAGCGGGAACAGATACGCAGTATTTT. Translating it yields CASSPSSLAGTDTQYF.

V and J are TRBV7-6 and TRBJ2-5; 13 bases fit TRBD2. This CDR3 spans 16 amino acids. V lost 3 bases to trimming and J lost 5 bases; unmatched junction nucleotides: 6. Looked up from germline, CDR1 is SGHVS and CDR2 is FNYEAQ. This CDR3 is CASSLVLAGGPETQYF. The CDR3 bases are TGTGCCAGCAGCTTGGTACTAGCGGGGGGGCCGGAGACCCAGTACTTC.

This chain uses TRBV18 with TRBJ2-7; TRBD2 matches 12 bases. The V and J ends lost 6 bases and 6 bases, in that order; junction bases with no gene match: 6. This CDR3 is built from 14 residues. The germline V gene has CDR1 KGHSH and CDR2 LQKENI. CDR3 sequence reads: CASSTSGGYGEQYF. CDR3 nucleotide sequence: TGTGCCAGCTCCACTAGCGGGGGGTACGGCGAGCAGTACTTC.

The V and J genes are TRBV9 and TRBJ1-2; D is perhaps TRBD1 (5 bases). Germline V gene lookup returns CDR1 SGDLS and CDR2 YYNGEE. This CDR3 region has 13 residues. V lost 3 bases and J 8 bases, leaving 14 bases between the germline ends. CDR3 coding DNA: TGTGCCAGCAGCGCACGACAGTTCTCAGGCTACACCTTC. Translated, it gives CASSARQFSGYTF.

The V and J genes are TRBV10-3 and TRBJ2-1, with TRBD2 matching 8 bases. Per germline, CDR1 ENHRY and CDR2 SYGVKD. V was pared by 6 bases and J by 2 bases, with 3 bases of the junction left unmatched. The CDR3 sequence is 14 residues long. The CDR3 DNA reads as TGTGCCATCAGGGGCGGGAGGACCTACAATGAGCAGTTCTTC. It codes for CAIRGGRTYNEQFF.

CDR3 nucleotides: TGTGCCAGCAGCTTATGGGCCCTGCGGAATAGGAGGTGGGAGCAGTACTTC. Translated: CASSLWALRNRRWEQYF. The rearrangement joins TRBV11-2 to TRBJ2-7, with D tentatively TRBD2 (5 bases). Germline lookup yields CDR1 SGHAT and CDR2 FQNNGV. The V end lost 2 bases, the J end lost 7 bases, and 24 bases lay between the germline ends. The CDR3 sequence is 17 residues long.

This chain connects TRBV12-3 or TRBV12-4 to TRBJ1-1; 7 bases match TRBD1. CDR3 length: 13 residues. Trimming removed 5 bases from V and 5 bases from J; junction bases left unmatched: 5. The CDR3 bases are TGTGCCAGCAGTGATAGACAGGGTACTGAAGCTTTCTTT. It codes for CASSDRQGTEAFF.